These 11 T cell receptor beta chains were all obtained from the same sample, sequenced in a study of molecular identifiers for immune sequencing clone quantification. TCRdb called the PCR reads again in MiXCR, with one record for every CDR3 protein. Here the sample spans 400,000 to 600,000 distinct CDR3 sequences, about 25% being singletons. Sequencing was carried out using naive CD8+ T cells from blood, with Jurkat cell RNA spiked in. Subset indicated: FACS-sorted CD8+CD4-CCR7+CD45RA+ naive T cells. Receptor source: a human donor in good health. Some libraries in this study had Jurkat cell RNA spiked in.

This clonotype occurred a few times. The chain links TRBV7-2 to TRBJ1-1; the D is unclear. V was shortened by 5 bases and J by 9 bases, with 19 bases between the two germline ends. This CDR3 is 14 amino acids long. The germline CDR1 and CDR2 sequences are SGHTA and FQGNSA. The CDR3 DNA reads TGTGCCAGCAGCCCCGGCACCCCCGTTGCCAAAGCTTTCTTT. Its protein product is CASSPGTPVAKAFF.

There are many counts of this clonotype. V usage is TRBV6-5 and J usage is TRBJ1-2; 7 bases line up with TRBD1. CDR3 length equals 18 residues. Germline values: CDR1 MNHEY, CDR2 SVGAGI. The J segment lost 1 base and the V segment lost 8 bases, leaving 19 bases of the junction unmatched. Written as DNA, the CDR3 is TGTGCCAGCGGAAACTCCCAGGACAGGAAAATCTTTAACTATGGCTACACCTTC. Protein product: CASGNSQDRKIFNYGYTF.

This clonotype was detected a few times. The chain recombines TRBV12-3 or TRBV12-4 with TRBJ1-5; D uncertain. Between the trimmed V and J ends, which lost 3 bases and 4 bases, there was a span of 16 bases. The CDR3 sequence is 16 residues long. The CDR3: CASSFGVTQTNQPQHF. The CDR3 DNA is TGTGCCAGCAGTTTCGGTGTTACTCAGACTAATCAGCCCCAGCATTTT.

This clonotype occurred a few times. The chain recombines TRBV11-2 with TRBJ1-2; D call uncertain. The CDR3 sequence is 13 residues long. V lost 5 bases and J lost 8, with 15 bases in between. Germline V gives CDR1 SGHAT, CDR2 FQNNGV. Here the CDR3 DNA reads TGTGCCAGCAGCCTCACACAAACCCAGGGCTACACCTTC. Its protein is CASSLTQTQGYTF. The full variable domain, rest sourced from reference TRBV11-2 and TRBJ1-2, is EAGVAQSPRYKIIEKRQSVAFWCNPISGHATLYWYQQILGQGPKLLIQFQNNGVVDDSQLPKDRFSAERLKGVDSTLKIQPAKLEDSAVYLCASSLTQTQGYTFGSGTRLTVV.

CDR3 nucleotide sequence: TGTGCCTGGCCTCAAGAGACCCAGTACTTC. It specifies CAWPQETQYF. The chain carries TRBV30 and TRBJ2-5; D remains unclear. The CDR3 sequence is 10 residues long. V was clipped by 5 bases and J by 2 bases, with 3 bases between them. CDR1 is GTSNPN and CDR2 is SVGIG in the germline V gene (reference sequence).

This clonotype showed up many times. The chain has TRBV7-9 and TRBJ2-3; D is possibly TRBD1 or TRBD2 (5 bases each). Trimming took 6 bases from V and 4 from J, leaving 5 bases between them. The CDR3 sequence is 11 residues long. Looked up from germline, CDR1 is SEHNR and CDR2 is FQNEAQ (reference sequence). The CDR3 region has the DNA TGTGCCAGCAGGGGGGCAGATACGCAGTATTTT. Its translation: CASRGADTQYF.

CDR3 in amino acids: CASSLGSGARGQFF. CDR3 in DNA: TGTGCCAGCAGCTTAGGTTCTGGGGCGCGGGGGCAGTTCTTC. This chain joins TRBV7-9 and TRBJ2-1, with D tentatively TRBD2 (6 bases). The CDR3 is made up of 14 amino acids. Trimming stripped 1 base from V and 12 bases from J, with 16 bases between. CDR1 and CDR2 from the germline V gene are SEHNR and FQNEAQ (reference sequence).

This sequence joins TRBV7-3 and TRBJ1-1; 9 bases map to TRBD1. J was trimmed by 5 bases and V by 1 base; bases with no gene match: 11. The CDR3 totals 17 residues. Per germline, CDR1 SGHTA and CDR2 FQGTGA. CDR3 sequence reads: CASSLIPIRTGVTEAFF. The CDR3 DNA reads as TGTGCCAGCAGCTTAATTCCTATTAGGACAGGGGTTACTGAAGCTTTCTTT.

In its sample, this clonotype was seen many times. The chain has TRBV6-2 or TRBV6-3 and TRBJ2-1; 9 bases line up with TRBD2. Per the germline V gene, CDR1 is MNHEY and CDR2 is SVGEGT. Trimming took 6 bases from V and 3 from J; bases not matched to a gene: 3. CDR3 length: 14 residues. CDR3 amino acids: CASSLAGDYNEQFF. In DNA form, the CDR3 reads TGTGCCAGCAGCTTAGCGGGGGACTACAATGAGCAGTTCTTC.

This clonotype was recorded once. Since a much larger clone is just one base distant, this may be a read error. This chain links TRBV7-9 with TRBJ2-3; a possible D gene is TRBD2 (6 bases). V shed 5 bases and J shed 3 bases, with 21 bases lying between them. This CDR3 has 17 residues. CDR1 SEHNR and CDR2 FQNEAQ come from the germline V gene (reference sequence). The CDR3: CASSPGTGGMITDTQYF. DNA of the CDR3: TGTGCCAGCAGCCCGGGGACTGGCGGGATGATAACAGATACGCAGTATTTT.

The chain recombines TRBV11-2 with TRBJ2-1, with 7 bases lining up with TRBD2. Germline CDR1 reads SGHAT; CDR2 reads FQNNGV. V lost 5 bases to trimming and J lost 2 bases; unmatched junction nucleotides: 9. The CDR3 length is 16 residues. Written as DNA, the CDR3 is TGTGCCAGCAGCCCGTCGCTAGCGGAGACCTACAATGAGCAGTTCTTC. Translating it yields CASSPSLAETYNEQFF.